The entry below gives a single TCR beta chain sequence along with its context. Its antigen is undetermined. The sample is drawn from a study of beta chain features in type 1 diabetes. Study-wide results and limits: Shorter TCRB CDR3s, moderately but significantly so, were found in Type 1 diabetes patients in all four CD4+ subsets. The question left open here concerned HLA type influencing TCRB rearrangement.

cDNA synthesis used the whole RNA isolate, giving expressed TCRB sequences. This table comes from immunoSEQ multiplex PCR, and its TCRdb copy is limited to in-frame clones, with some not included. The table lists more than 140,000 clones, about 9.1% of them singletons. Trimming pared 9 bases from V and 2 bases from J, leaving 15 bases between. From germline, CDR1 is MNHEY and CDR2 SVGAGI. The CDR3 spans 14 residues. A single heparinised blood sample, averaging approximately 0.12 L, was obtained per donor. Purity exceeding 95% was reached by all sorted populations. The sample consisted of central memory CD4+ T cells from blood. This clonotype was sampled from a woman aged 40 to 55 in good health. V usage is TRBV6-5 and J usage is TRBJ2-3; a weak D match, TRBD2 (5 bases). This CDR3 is CASRMDSNTDTQYF. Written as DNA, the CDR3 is TGTGCCAGTCGAATGGACTCTAACACAGATACGCAGTATTTT.